Given below is one TCR beta chain in context. This entry belongs to a study of identical twins. CDR1 is SGHVS and CDR2 is FQNEAQ in the germline V gene. The CDR3 spans 18 residues. With 2 bases removed from V and 4 bases from J, the gap between germline ends came to 21 bases. TCRdb reprocessed the 5' RACE reads via MiXCR and lists one record per CDR3 protein. In the table there are 450,000 or so distinct CDR3 sequences, 12% to 15% of which are singletons. This same sample was also part of a study on yellow fever vaccine responses in identical twins.

The TCR was taken from a woman younger than 30 in good health. Sequences were obtained from CD4+ T cells sorted from blood. The chain couples TRBV7-8 to TRBJ2-1; no definite D call. CDR3 nucleotides: TGTGCCAGCAGCTTATTTTTCTCAGCGATAACTTCTTACAATGAGCAGTTCTTC. Its translation is CASSLFFSAITSYNEQFF.